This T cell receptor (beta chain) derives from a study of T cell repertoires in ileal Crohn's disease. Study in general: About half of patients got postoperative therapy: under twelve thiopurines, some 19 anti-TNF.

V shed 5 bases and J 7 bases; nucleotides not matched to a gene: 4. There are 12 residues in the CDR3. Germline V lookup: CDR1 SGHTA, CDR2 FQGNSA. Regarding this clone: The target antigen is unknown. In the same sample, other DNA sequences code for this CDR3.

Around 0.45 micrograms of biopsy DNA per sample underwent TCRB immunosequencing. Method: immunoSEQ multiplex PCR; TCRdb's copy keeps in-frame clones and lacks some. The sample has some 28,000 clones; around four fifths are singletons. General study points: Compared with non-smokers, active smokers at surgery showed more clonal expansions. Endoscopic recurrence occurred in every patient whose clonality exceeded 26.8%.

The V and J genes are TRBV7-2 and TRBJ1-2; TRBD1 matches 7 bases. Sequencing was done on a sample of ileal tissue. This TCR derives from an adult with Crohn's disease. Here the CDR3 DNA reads TGTGCCAGCAGCACGAACAGGGGTGGCTACACCTTC. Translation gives CASSTNRGGYTF.